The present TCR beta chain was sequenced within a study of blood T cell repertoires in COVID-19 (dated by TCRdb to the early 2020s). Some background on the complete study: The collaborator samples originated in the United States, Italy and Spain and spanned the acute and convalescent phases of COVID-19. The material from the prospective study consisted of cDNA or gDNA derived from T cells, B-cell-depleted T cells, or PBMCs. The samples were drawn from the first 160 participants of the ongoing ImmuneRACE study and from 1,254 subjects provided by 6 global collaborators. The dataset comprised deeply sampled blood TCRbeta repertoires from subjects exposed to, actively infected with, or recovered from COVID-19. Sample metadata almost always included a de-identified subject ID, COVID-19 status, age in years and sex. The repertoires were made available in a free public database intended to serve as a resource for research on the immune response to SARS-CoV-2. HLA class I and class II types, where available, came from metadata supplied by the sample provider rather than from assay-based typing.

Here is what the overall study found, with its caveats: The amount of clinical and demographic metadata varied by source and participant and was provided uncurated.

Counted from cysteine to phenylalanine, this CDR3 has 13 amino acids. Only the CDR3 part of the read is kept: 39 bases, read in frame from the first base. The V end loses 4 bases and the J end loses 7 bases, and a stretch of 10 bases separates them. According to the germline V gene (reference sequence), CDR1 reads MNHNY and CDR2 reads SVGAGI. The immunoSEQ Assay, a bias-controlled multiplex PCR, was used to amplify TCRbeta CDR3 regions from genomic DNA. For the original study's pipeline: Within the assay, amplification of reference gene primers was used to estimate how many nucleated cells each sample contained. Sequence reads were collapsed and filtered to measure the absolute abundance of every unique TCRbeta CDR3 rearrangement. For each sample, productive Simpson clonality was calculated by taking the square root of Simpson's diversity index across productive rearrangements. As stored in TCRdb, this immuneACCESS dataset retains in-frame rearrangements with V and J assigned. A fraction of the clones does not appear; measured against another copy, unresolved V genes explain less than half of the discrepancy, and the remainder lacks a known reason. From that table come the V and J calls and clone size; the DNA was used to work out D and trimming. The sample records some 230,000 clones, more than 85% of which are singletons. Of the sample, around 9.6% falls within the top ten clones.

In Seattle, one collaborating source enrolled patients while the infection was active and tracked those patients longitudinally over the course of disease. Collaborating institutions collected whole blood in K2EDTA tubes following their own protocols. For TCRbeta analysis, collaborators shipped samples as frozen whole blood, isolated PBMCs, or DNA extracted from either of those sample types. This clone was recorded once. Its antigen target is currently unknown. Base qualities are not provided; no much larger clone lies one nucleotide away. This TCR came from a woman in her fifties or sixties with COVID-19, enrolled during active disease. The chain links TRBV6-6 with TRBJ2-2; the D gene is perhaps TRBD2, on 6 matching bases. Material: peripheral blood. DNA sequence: TGTGCCAGCAGTTCGATCGGGGGCGGGGAGCTGTTTTTT. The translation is CASSSIGGGELFF.